One T cell receptor beta chain is described in this entry. There are 13 residues in the CDR3. With 7 bases clipped from V and 0 bases from J, the junction kept 3 bases outside the gene matches. Per germline, CDR1 ENHRY and CDR2 SYGVKD. As handled by the study authors: Nucleated cell number was recorded as an estimate derived from reference gene primer amplification. Assay: immunoSEQ multiplex PCR; the TCRdb copy retains only in-frame clones and omits some. For V, J and clone size, that table is used; D and trimming come from the DNA. The top ten clones hold approximately 39% of a sample with 70,000 to 85,000 clones, 83% of them seen once. This record comes from a study of blood T cell repertoires in COVID-19.

The V call is TRBV10-3, the J call TRBJ2-7; 7 bases are a match to TRBD1. The sequenced material came from peripheral blood. This receptor was obtained from a man at least 80 years old with active or convalescent COVID-19. The CDR3 reads CAITRDSSYEQYF. DNA for the CDR3: TGTGCCATCACCAGGGACAGCTCCTACGAGCAGTACTTC.